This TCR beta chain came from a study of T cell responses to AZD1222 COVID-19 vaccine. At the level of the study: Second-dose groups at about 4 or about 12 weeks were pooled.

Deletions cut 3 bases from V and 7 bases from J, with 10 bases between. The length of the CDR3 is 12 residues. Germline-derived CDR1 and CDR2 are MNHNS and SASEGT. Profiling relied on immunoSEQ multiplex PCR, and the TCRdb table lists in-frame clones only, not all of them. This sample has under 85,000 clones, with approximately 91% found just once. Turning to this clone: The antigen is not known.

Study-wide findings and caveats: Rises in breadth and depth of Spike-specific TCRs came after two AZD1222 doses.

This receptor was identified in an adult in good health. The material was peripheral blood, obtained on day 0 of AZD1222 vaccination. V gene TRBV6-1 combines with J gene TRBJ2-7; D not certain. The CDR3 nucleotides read TGTGCCAGCAGTGACCCAGGAAGGGAGCAGTACTTC. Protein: CASSDPGREQYF.